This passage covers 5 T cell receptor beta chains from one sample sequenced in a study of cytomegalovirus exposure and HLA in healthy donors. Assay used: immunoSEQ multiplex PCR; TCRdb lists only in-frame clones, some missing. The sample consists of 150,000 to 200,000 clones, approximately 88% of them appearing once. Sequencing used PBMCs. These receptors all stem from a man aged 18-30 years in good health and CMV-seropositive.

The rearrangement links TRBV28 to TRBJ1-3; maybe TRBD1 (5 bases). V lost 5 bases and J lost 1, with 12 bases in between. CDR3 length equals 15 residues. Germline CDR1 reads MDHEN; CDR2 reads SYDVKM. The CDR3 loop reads CASSLGRGSGNTIYF. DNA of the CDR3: TGTGCCAGCAGTCTAGGGAGGGGTTCTGGAAACACCATATATTTT.

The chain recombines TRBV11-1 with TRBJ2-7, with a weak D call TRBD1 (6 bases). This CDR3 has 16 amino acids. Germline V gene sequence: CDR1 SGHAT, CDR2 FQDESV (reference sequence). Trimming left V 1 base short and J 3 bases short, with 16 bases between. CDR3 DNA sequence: TGTGCCAGCAGCTTAGATACAGGGCCCCTCGGCTACGAGCAGTACTTC. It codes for CASSLDTGPLGYEQYF.

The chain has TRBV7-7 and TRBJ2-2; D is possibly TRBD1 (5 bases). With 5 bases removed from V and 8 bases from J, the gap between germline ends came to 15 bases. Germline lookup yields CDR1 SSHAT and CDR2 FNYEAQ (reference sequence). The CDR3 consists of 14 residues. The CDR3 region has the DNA TGTGCCAGCAGCCCACTCAGGGAAGTGGGGGAGCTGTTTTTT. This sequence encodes CASSPLREVGELFF.

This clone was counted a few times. CDR3 amino acids: CASSPGQLAYEQYF. For the CDR3, the DNA is TGCGCCAGCAGCCCGGGACAGCTCGCTTACGAGCAGTACTTC. The chain uses TRBV4-1 and TRBJ2-7; 7 nucleotides agree with TRBD1. Trimming removed 4 bases from V and 4 bases from J; junction bases left unmatched: 7. Per germline, CDR1 MGHRA and CDR2 YSYEKL. This CDR3 spans 14 amino acids.

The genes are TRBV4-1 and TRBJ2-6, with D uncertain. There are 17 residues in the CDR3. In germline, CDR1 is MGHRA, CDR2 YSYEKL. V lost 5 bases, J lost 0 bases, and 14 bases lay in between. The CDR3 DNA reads TGCGCCAGCAGCGAGAGTCCAATACTCTCTGGGGCCAACGTCCTGACTTTC. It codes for CASSESPILSGANVLTF.